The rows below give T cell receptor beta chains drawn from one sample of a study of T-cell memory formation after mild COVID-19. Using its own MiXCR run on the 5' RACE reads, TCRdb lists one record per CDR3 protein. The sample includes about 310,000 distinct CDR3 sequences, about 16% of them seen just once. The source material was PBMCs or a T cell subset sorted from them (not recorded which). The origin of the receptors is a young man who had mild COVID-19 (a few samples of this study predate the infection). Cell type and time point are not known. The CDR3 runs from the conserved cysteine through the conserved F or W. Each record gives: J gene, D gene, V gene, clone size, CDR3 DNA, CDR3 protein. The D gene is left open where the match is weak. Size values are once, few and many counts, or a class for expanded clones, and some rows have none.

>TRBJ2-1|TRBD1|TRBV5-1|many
TGCGCCAGCAGCGCAGGGGGTATGGACAATGAGCAGTTCTTC
CASSAGGMDNEQFF
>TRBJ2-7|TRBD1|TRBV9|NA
TGTGCCAGCAGCGTAGTCTTAGGACAGGGGATCCACGAGCAGTACTTC
CASSVVLGQGIHEQYF
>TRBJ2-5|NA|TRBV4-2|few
TGTGCCAGCAGCCTTCTTTTTCGGGAACCACAAGAGACCCAGTACTTC
CASSLLFREPQETQYF
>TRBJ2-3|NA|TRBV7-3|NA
TGTGCCAGCAGCCCATACGAGACAGACACAGATACGCAGTATTTT
CASSPYETDTDTQYF
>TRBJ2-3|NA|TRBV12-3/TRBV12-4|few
TGTGCCAGCAGCCGCGGACTCTTTACAGATACGCAGTATTTT
CASSRGLFTDTQYF
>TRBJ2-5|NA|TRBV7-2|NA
TGTGCCAGCAGCTTAGGAAGGGACGCGTGGGGAGAGACCCAGTACTTC
CASSLGRDAWGETQYF
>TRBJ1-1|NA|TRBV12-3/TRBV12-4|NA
TGTGCCAGCAGTTTACGGCGGGTGAACACTGAAGCTTTCTTT
CASSLRRVNTEAFF
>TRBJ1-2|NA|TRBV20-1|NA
TGCAGTGCAGTTAGGGGGATTGATGGCTACACCTTC
CSAVRGIDGYTF
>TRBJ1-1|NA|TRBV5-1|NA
TGCGCCAGCAGCTTGAGAGTCGCCGGGGGTACTGAAGCTTTCTTT
CASSLRVAGGTEAFF
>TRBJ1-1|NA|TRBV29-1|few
TGCAGCGTTGATCAGACCCGGACCACTGAAGCTTTCTTT
CSVDQTRTTEAFF
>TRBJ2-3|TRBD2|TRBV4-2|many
TGTGCCAGCAGCCCCGCGACTAGCGGGGGGGCAGATACGCAGTATTTT
CASSPATSGGADTQYF
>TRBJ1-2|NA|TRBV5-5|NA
TGTGCCAGCAGCGTTCGGTATTCGGATGGCTACACCTTC
CASSVRYSDGYTF
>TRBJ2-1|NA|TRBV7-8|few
TGTGCCAGCATCTTTAGGGGGGGGATTGAGCAGTTCTTC
CASIFRGGIEQFF
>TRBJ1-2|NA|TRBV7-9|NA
TGTGCCAGCAGCTTATACCCCGCTTATCGCTACACCTTC
CASSLYPAYRYTF
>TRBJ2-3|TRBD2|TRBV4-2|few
TGTGCCAGCAGCTCGCTAGCGGTGCGAGGGGACGATACGCAGTATTTT
CASSSLAVRGDDTQYF
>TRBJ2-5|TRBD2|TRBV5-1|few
TGCGCCAGCAGCCCGGGGGCTAGCGGGGTCCAAGAGACCCAGTACTTC
CASSPGASGVQETQYF
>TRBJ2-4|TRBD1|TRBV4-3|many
TGCGCCAGCAGCCAAGACCACGGGACAGGGAAAAACATTCAGTACTTC
CASSQDHGTGKNIQYF
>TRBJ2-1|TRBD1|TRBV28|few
TGTGCCAGCAGTCCCTGGACAGGGGGAATGTACAATGAGCAGTTCTTC
CASSPWTGGMYNEQFF
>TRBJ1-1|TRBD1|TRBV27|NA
TGTGCCAGCAGTTTGTTACAGGGGGCTGAAGCTTTCTTT
CASSLLQGAEAFF
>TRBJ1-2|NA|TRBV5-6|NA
TGTGCCAGCAGCTCTCTAGGAGGGGATCACACCTTC
CASSSLGGDHTF
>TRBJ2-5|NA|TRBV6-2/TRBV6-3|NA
TGTGCCAGCAGTTACAGGTCCAGCTCCGAGACCCAGTACTTC
CASSYRSSSETQYF
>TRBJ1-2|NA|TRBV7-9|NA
TGTGCCACCCATGGGGGGCACTATGGCTACACCTTC
CATHGGHYGYTF
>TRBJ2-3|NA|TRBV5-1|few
TGCGCCAGCAGAGGCACTGCTGAAGATACGCAGTATTTT
CASRGTAEDTQYF
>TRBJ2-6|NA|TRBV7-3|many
TGTGCCAGCAGCCTGAGCTCTGGGGCCAACGTCCTGACTTTC
CASSLSSGANVLTF
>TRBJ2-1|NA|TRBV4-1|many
TGCGCCAGCAGCCGGCTTGGCCATAATGAGCAGTTCTTC
CASSRLGHNEQFF
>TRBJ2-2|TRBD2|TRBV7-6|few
TGTGCCAGCAGCTTAGGGCCTAGCGGGGGCACCGGGGAGCTGTTTTTT
CASSLGPSGGTGELFF
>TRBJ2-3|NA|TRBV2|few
TGTGCCAGCTATGGGGGCGCCCTAGGCACAGATACGCAGTATTTT
CASYGGALGTDTQYF
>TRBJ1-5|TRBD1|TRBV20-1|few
TGCAGTGCTAGACGAGAGGACAGGGGGTCGTTCAGCAATCAGCCCCAGCATTTT
CSARREDRGSFSNQPQHF
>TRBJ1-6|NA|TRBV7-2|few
TGTGCCAGCAGCTTAGCGCTTGGGGCAGAGTCACCCCTCCACTTT
CASSLALGAESPLHF
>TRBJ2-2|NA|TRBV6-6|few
TGTGCCAGCAGTTCGTCCCCGGGGGCGACGACCGGGGAGCTGTTTTTT
CASSSSPGATTGELFF
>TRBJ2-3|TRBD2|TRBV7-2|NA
TGTGCCAGCAGTAGACTAGCGGGATCTGATACGCAGTATTTT
CASSRLAGSDTQYF
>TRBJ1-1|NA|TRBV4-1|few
TGCGCCAGCAGCCAAGTCGGGGGCCTCCGGAACACTGAAGCTTTCTTT
CASSQVGGLRNTEAFF
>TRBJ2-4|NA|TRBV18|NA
TGTGCCAGCTCAGGCCGGGACCTCGTAGACATTCAGTACTTC
CASSGRDLVDIQYF
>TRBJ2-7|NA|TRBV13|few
TGTGCCAGCCGGAACAGGGAAAACGAGCAGTACTTC
CASRNRENEQYF
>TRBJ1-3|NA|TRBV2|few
TGTGCCAGCAGTGCGTGGCTCCGGTCTGACACCATATATTTT
CASSAWLRSDTIYF
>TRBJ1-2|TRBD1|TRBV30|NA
TGTGCCTGGAGAACTCAGGGGGGGTATGGCTACACCTTC
CAWRTQGGYGYTF
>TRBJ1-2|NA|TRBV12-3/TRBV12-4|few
TGTGCCAGCGGGCGGGGCTCTAACTATGGCTACACCTTC
CASGRGSNYGYTF
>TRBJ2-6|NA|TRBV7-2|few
TGTGCCAGCAGCCGACAGCCCACCTCTGGGGCCAACGTCCTGACTTTC
CASSRQPTSGANVLTF
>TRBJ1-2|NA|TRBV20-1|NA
TGCAGTGCTAGAGAGCAGACAGTTAACTATGGCTACACCTTC
CSAREQTVNYGYTF
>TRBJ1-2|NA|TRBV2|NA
TGTGCCAGCAGTGAGGGCAGGGCTGTATATGGCTACACCTTC
CASSEGRAVYGYTF
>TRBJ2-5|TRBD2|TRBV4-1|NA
TGCGCCAGCAGCGCTAGCGGGGTACAAGAGACCCAGTACTTC
CASSASGVQETQYF
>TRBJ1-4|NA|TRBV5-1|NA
TGCGCCAGCAGCTTCTTGGACCCTAATGAAAAACTGTTTTTT
CASSFLDPNEKLFF
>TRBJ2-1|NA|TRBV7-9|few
TGTGCCAGCAGCTCTAGCGATGAGCAGTTCTTC
CASSSSDEQFF
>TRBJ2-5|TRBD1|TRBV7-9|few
TGTGCCAGCAGGAGGGACAGGGGGACCCAGTACTTC
CASRRDRGTQYF
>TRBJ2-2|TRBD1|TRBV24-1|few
TGTGCCACCAAGTCCGGGACAGGGACTACCGGGGAGCTGTTTTTT
CATKSGTGTTGELFF
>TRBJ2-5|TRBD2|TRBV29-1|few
TGCAGCGTTGCCGGGGGGGCGATGGGAGAGACCCAGTACTTC
CSVAGGAMGETQYF
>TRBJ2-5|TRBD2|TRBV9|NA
TGTGCCAGCAGCGTTAGCGCTAGCGGGGGTGAATTGGAGACCCAGTACTTC
CASSVSASGGELETQYF
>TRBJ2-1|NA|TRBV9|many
TGTGCCAGCAGCGTAGAGTTAGGCACGAAGCAGTTCTTC
CASSVELGTKQFF
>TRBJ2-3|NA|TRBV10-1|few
TGCGCCAGCAGTGAGTCCAGGATCACAGATACGCAGTATTTT
CASSESRITDTQYF
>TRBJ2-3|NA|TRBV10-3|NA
TGTGCCATCAGAGCCCGTGTGGAGGGTGGCACAGATACGCAGTATTTT
CAIRARVEGGTDTQYF
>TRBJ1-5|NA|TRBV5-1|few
TGCGCCAGCAGCGCAGGACAAGCAGATCAGCCCCAGCATTTT
CASSAGQADQPQHF
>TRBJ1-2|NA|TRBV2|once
TGTGCCAGCGTTACAATTCATTCTAATGGCTACACCTTC
CASVTIHSNGYTF
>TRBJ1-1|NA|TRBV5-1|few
TGCGCCAGCAGCTTGGTAGGGGTCAGCACTGAAGCTTTCTTT
CASSLVGVSTEAFF
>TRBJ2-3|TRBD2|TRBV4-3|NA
TGCGCCAGCAGCCAAGCAAGCGGGATTTCAGATACGCAGTATTTT
CASSQASGISDTQYF
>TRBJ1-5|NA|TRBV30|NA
TGTGCCTGGAGTGTACTTAGGGGGCAGCCCCAGCATTTT
CAWSVLRGQPQHF
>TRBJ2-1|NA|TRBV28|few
TGTGCCAGTCTTAAACGGAGCTCCTACAATGAGCAGTTCTTC
CASLKRSSYNEQFF
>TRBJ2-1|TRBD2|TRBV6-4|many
TGTGCCAGCAGTATCAGCGGGGGGCAATACAATGAGCAGTTCTTC
CASSISGGQYNEQFF
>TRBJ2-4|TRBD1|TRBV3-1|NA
TGTGCCAGCAGCCAAGAAGTTTCGGGACAGGGGGCGAACATTCAGTACTTC
CASSQEVSGQGANIQYF
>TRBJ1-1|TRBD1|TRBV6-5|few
TGTGCCAGCAGTTACTCCATGACAGGGGGCGACACTGAAGCTTTCTTT
CASSYSMTGGDTEAFF
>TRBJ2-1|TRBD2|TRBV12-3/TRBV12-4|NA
TGTGCCAGCAGTTTCGGCGGGGGGGCCACTGAGCAGTTCTTC
CASSFGGGATEQFF